Below are 24 T cell receptor beta chains sequenced from a single sample in a study of T cells in Graves' hyperthyroidism and ophthalmopathy. There were TCR beta CDR3 regions amplified from RNA transcripts. Carried out on the TCR CDR3, a first-round RT-PCR used the HTBI primer set. TCRdb called the multiplex PCR reads again in MiXCR, with one record for every CDR3 protein. The table lists 360,000 or so distinct CDR3 sequences, around 18% of them singletons. Specimen: blood. The receptors come from a woman aged 40-49 years with Graves' ophthalmopathy.

This clonotype was recorded a few times. The chain links TRBV4-1 to TRBJ1-5, with unresolved D. The germline V gene has CDR1 MGHRA and CDR2 YSYEKL. CDR3 size: 22 residues. Trimming removed 0 bases at V and 0 bases at J, with 27 bases between. The CDR3 DNA follows: TGCGCCAGCAGCCAAGAAGCGGCCTTGAATGTTACGAGAAGAGGTAGCAATCAGCCCCAGCATTTT. Amino acid sequence: CASSQEAALNVTRRGSNQPQHF.

This clonotype was observed a single time. Sequence at one end of the junction differs from germline and may be a read error. This chain connects TRBV6-1 to TRBJ1-1; TRBD1 might be the D (5 bases). The CDR3 runs 13 residues. From germline, CDR1 is MNHNS and CDR2 SASEGT. The CDR3 bases are TGTGTCAGCAGCCAAGGTCGGAGGGGCCTCTCTTTCTTT. Encoded protein: CVSSQGRRGLSFF.

This clonotype was observed at least ten times. Written as DNA, the CDR3 is TGTGCCAGCAGTTCACGACGACAGGGGCCCTCTAACTATGGCTACACCTTC. Protein product: CASSSRRQGPSNYGYTF. The chain links TRBV28 to TRBJ1-2; 8 bases align to TRBD1. The CDR3 extends over 17 amino acids. V gave up 4 bases and J gave up 0 bases; unmatched junction bases: 10. The germline V gene has CDR1 MDHEN and CDR2 SYDVKM.

This clonotype was counted many times. The gene calls are TRBV7-2 and TRBJ2-7, with D perhaps matching TRBD1 (6 bases). Trimming took 5 bases from V and 5 from J, leaving 13 bases between them. This CDR3 has 13 residues. Germline CDR1 is SGHTA and CDR2 is FQGNSA. The CDR3 nucleotides are TGTGCCAGCAGCATACAACAGGGAAACGAGCAGTACTTC. Translating gives CASSIQQGNEQYF. The full variable domain, its missing parts supplied by reference TRBV7-2 and TRBJ2-7, is GAGVSQSPSNKVTEKGKDVELRCDPISGHTALYWYRQSLGQGLEFLIYFQGNSAPDKSGLPSDRFSAERTGGSVSTLTIQRTQQEDSAVYLCASSIQQGNEQYFGPGTRLTVT.

The table lists this clonotype with many counts. The chain links TRBV6-5 to TRBJ2-7, with D possibly being TRBD2 (6 bases). CDR1 and CDR2 (germline): MNHEY, SVGAGI. This CDR3 spans 12 amino acids. The V end was cut by 0 bases, the J end by 6 bases, with 6 bases between. Written as DNA, the CDR3 is TGTGCCAGCAGTTACTCGGGGGGCGAGCAGTACTTC. Amino acid sequence: CASSYSGGEQYF.

Ten or more counts support this clonotype. The rearrangement links TRBV5-1 to TRBJ1-2; 9 bases map to TRBD1. V lost 5 bases to trimming and J lost 8 bases; unmatched junction nucleotides: 7. Per germline, CDR1 SGHRS and CDR2 YFSETQ. This CDR3 contains 13 residues. CDR3: CASRKQGAQGYTF. The CDR3 DNA follows: TGCGCCAGCAGGAAACAGGGGGCGCAAGGCTACACCTTC.

The chain joins TRBV15 to TRBJ2-1; the match to TRBD2 covers 7 bases. V trimming: 3 bases; J trimming: 6 bases; junction bases outside the gene matches: 17. Per germline, CDR1 LNHNV and CDR2 YYDKDF (reference sequence). This CDR3 contains 18 residues. The CDR3 sequence is CATSRRGPEGGPGNEQFF. The DNA of the CDR3 is TGTGCCACCAGCAGGAGGGGACCTGAGGGAGGGCCCGGCAATGAGCAGTTCTTC.

This clonotype was observed many times. The V call is TRBV5-1, the J call TRBJ1-3; 12 bases agree with TRBD1. Germline lookup yields CDR1 SGHRS and CDR2 YFSETQ. The trim removed 4 bases at V and 0 bases at J, leaving 5 bases unmatched. The CDR3 has 17 residues. CDR3 DNA sequence: TGCGCCAGCAGCCCGGGACAGGGGGCCAACTCTGGAAACACCATATATTTT. It codes for CASSPGQGANSGNTIYF. Based on the CDR3 plus reference TRBV5-1 and TRBJ1-3, the full variable domain is KAGVTQTPRYLIKTRGQQVTLSCSPISGHRSVSWYQQTPGQGLQFLFEYFSETQRNKGNFPGRFSGRQFSNSRSEMNVSTLELGDSALYLCASSPGQGANSGNTIYFGEGSWLTVV.

This clonotype was detected ten times or more. V gene TRBV2 combines with J gene TRBJ2-5; 13 bases are a match to TRBD2. This CDR3 is 18 amino acids long. Germline assignment: CDR1 SNHLY and CDR2 FYNNEI. Trimming took 2 bases from V and 2 from J; bases not matched to a gene: 8. DNA of the CDR3: TGTGCCAGCAGTGAAACACTGGGACTAGCGGGGAATCAAGAGACCCAGTACTTC. Its translation: CASSETLGLAGNQETQYF. Full variable domain (remainder filled in from reference TRBV2 and TRBJ2-5): EPEVTQTPSHQVTQMGQEVILRCVPISNHLYFYWYRQILGQKVEFLVSFYNNEISEKSEIFDDQFSVERPDGSNFTLKIRSTKLEDSAMYFCASSETLGLAGNQETQYFGPGTRLLVL.

This clonotype was observed many times. The chain couples TRBV28 to TRBJ2-2, with D unresolved. Germline CDR1 and CDR2: MDHEN and SYDVKM. V lost 6 bases and J lost 8, with 7 bases in between. CDR3 length: 11 residues. In nucleotides, the CDR3 is TGTGCCAGCAGCTATTTTGGGGAGCTGTTTTTT. It is translated as CASSYFGELFF. Combining the CDR3 with reference TRBV28 and TRBJ2-2 gives the whole variable domain DVKVTQSSRYLVKRTGEKVFLECVQDMDHENMFWYRQDPGLGLRLIYFSYDVKMKEKGDIPEGYSVSREKKERFSLILESASTNQTSMYLCASSYFGELFFGEGSRLTVL.

V gene TRBV6-2 or TRBV6-3 combines with J gene TRBJ2-7, with TRBD2 matching 8 bases. Trimming cost V 6 bases and J 4 bases; bases outside gene matches: 11. The germline CDR1 and CDR2 sequences are MNHEY and SVGEGT. The CDR3 extends over 15 amino acids. CDR3 DNA sequence: TGTGCCAGCAGAAAAACCGGGACTAGTATATACGAGCAGTACTTC. This encodes CASRKTGTSIYEQYF.

The table lists this clonotype with a few counts. The chain links TRBV11-3 to TRBJ2-7; 8 bases map to TRBD1. The CDR3 covers 21 residues. Losses at the gene ends were 1 base for V and 2 bases for J; bases not matched to a gene: 22. Germline V CDR1 and CDR2: SGHNT, YENEEA. The CDR3 spells CASSLVRGTEKRTGRTYEQYF. In nucleotides, the CDR3 is TGTGCCAGCAGCTTAGTACGGGGTACTGAGAAACGGACAGGGAGGACCTACGAGCAGTACTTC.

This clonotype was seen many times. The chain combines TRBV28 with TRBJ2-7; D remains unclear. The germline V and J ends were trimmed by 5 bases and 3 bases, with 11 bases remaining between them. In germline, CDR1 is MDHEN, CDR2 SYDVKM. This CDR3 is 13 amino acids long. This chain's CDR3 is CASSPLTNYEQYF. CDR3 DNA: TGTGCCAGCAGTCCCCTGACCAACTACGAGCAGTACTTC.

This chain joins TRBV18 and TRBJ2-7; 7 bases are shared with TRBD2. The CDR3 has 18 amino acids. With V trimmed by 2 bases and J by 4 bases, 17 bases remained unmatched. Per the germline V gene, CDR1 is KGHSH and CDR2 is LQKENI. CDR3 loop: CASSPLRRLEGGQYEQYF. Written as DNA, the CDR3 is TGTGCCAGCTCACCATTACGCCGACTAGAGGGAGGGCAGTACGAGCAGTACTTC.

This clonotype was recorded at least ten times. The gene calls are TRBV12-3 or TRBV12-4 and TRBJ2-7; D is perhaps TRBD1 (5 bases). The V end lost 4 bases, the J end lost 2 bases, and 18 bases lay between the germline ends. This CDR3 has 16 amino acids. The CDR3 is CASSSAQGPRPYEQYF. Written as DNA, the CDR3 is TGTGCCAGCAGTTCGGCCCAGGGCCCGAGACCCTACGAGCAGTACTTC.

This clonotype came up a few times. This chain connects TRBV28 to TRBJ2-7; D is perhaps TRBD1 (6 bases). The CDR3 runs to 15 residues. Looked up from germline, CDR1 is MDHEN and CDR2 is SYDVKM. The V end was cut by 4 bases, the J end by 1 base, with 14 bases between. The CDR3 DNA reads as TGTGCCAGCAGTTCCAGGGCTAGGGGGTCCTACGAGCAGTACTTC. The encoded protein is CASSSRARGSYEQYF.

Many counts were recorded for this clonotype. The chain is built from TRBV28 and TRBJ2-7; D perhaps matches TRBD1 (5 bases). Germline CDR1 and CDR2: MDHEN and SYDVKM. The germline V and J ends were trimmed by 3 bases and 3 bases, with 12 bases remaining between them. This CDR3 is built from 14 residues. The CDR3 sequence: CASSLRRGNYEQYF. The DNA of the CDR3 is TGTGCCAGCAGTTTGCGAAGGGGCAACTACGAGCAGTACTTC.

This clonotype came up many times. This sequence joins TRBV4-2 and TRBJ2-7, with 10 bases identical to TRBD2. V lost 0 bases to trimming and J lost 1 base; unmatched junction nucleotides: 3. Germline V lookup: CDR1 LGHNA, CDR2 YNFKEQ. The CDR3 spans 16 residues. This chain's CDR3 is CASSQDKLAGSYEQYF. The CDR3 DNA follows: TGTGCCAGCAGCCAAGATAAACTAGCGGGGTCCTACGAGCAGTACTTC.

This clonotype was seen many times. CDR3 in amino acids: CASSYDRDQETQYF. The CDR3 DNA reads as TGTGCCAGCAGTTACGACAGGGACCAAGAGACCCAGTACTTC. The gene calls are TRBV12-3 or TRBV12-4 and TRBJ2-5; TRBD1 matches at 7 bases. The CDR3 is 14 amino acids. The V segment lost 4 bases and the J segment 0 bases; nucleotides outside the gene matches: 2.

This clonotype was picked up one time. This chain links TRBV9 with TRBJ2-5, with D perhaps being TRBD1 or TRBD2 (6 bases each). Germline-derived CDR1 and CDR2 are SGDLS and YYNGEE. This CDR3 has 15 amino acids. V lost 2 bases to trimming and J lost 4 bases, with 15 bases between them. The CDR3 DNA reads as TGTGCCAGCAGCGTCGCGTTACAGGGAGGAGAGACCCAGTACTTC. Amino acids: CASSVALQGGETQYF.

In this sample, this clonotype turned up many times. The chain recombines TRBV3-1 with TRBJ2-2; TRBD2 might be the D (6 bases). This CDR3 contains 17 residues. CDR1 and CDR2 from the germline V gene are LGHDT and YNNKEL (reference sequence). Between the trimmed V and J ends, which lost 0 bases and 0 bases, there was a span of 11 bases. The CDR3 sequence is CASSQDWLAPNTGELFF. The CDR3 DNA reads TGTGCCAGCAGCCAAGATTGGCTAGCGCCGAACACCGGGGAGCTGTTTTTT.

The CDR3 DNA reads TGCAGTGTTGGGACTAGCGGGAGGGCCCTAGAGACCCAGTACTTC. Translation: CSVGTSGRALETQYF. The chain couples TRBV20-1 to TRBJ2-5, with 16 bases lining up with TRBD2. The CDR3 is 15 amino acids. In germline, CDR1 is DFQATT, CDR2 SNEGSKA (reference sequence). V shed 7 bases, J shed 4 bases, and the junction held 6 bases outside the gene matches.

The rearrangement joins TRBV20-1 to TRBJ2-7; TRBD2 aligns across 12 bases. Germline V CDR1 and CDR2: DFQATT, SNEGSKA (reference sequence). The CDR3 totals 14 residues. The V gene end was trimmed by 1 base and the J gene end by 4 bases; junction bases not matched to a gene: 2. The DNA of the CDR3 is TGCAGTGCTAGAGGACTAGCGGGAGAATACGAGCAGTACTTC. As protein: CSARGLAGEYEQYF.

This clonotype was seen many times. This chain links TRBV28 with TRBJ2-2; TRBD1 might be the D (5 bases). With 5 bases removed from V and 4 bases from J, the gap between germline ends came to 17 bases. The CDR3 runs 16 residues. The germline V gene has CDR1 MDHEN and CDR2 SYDVKM. CDR3 protein: CASSPPQGRSTGELFF. The CDR3 DNA reads as TGTGCCAGCAGTCCGCCGCAGGGAAGGTCCACCGGGGAGCTGTTTTTT.